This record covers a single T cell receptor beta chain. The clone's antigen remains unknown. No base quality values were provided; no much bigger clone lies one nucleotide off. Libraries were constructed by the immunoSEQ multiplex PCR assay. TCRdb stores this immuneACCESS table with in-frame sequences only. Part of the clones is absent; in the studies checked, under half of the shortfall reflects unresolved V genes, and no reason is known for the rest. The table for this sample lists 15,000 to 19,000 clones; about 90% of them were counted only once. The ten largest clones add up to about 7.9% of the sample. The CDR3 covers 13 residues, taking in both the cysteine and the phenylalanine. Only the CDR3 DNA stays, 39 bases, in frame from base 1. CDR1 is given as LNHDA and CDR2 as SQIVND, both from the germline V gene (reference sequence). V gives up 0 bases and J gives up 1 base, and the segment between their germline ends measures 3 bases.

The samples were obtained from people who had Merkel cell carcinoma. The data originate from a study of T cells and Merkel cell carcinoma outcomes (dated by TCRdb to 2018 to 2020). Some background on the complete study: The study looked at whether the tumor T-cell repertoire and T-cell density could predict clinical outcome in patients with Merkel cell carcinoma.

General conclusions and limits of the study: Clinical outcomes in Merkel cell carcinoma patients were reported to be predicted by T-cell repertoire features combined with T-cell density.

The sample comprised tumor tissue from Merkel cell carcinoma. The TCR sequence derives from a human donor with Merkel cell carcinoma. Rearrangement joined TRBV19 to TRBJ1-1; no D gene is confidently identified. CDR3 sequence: CASSIEKNTEAFF. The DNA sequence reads TGTGCCAGTAGTATAGAGAAGAACACTGAAGCTTTCTTT.